These 12 T cell receptor beta chains were sequenced from one sample in a study of T cell changes during pregnancy in multiple sclerosis. Libraries were prepared by immunoSEQ multiplex PCR; TCRdb keeps only in-frame clonotypes and omits some of them. This sample has approximately 68,000 clones, with 90% to 95% found just once. The specimen comprised peripheral blood, sampled in the second trimester of pregnancy. These receptors came from a female donor with multiple sclerosis, enrolled in a pregnancy study.

In its sample, this clone was seen a few times. The chain carries TRBV7-9 and TRBJ1-2; perhaps TRBD1 as D (5 bases). Trimming pared 1 base from V and 8 bases from J, leaving 8 bases between. Germline-derived CDR1 and CDR2 are SEHNR and FQNEAQ (reference sequence). The CDR3 length is 12 residues. The CDR3 DNA reads TGTGCCAGCAGCTTAGTAGGGGAAGGCTACACCTTC. This gives the protein CASSLVGEGYTF.

Note on this clone: Other nucleotide sequences in the sample specify the same CDR3. V is TRBV30 and J is TRBJ2-5; unclear D gene. V was trimmed by 4 bases and J by 2 bases, leaving 5 bases between them. The CDR3 consists of 11 residues. The V gene's germline CDR1 is GTSNPN and CDR2 SVGIG (reference sequence). CDR3 in DNA: TGTGCCTGGACAGGACAAGAGACCCAGTACTTC. It codes for CAWTGQETQYF.

The chain joins TRBV29-1 to TRBJ2-1; the D gene is possibly TRBD1 (6 bases). Looked up from germline, CDR1 is SQVTM and CDR2 is ANQGSEA. The V gene lost 6 bases and the J gene lost 3 bases, with 15 bases spanning the gap. The CDR3 is 14 residues long. CDR3 sequence (DNA): TGCAGCGTCACCCAGGGGCAGCGCTACAATGAGCAGTTCTTC. Translating it yields CSVTQGQRYNEQFF.

This clone has only a few counts. This chain links TRBV12-5 with TRBJ2-2; the D is unclear. CDR3 length: 14 residues. Trimming took 1 base from V and 1 from J, leaving 4 bases between them. Germline loops: CDR1 LGHNT, CDR2 FRNRAP. This chain's CDR3 is CASGLGQNTGELFF. DNA of the CDR3: TGTGCTAGTGGTTTGGGGCAGAACACCGGGGAGCTGTTTTTT.

This sequence joins TRBV6-5 and TRBJ1-5, with D tentatively TRBD1 (5 bases). Germline assignment: CDR1 MNHEY and CDR2 SVGAGI. This CDR3 contains 13 residues. The ends were cut back, 2 bases at V and 9 bases at J, with 11 bases in the middle. CDR3 DNA sequence: TGTGCCAGCAGTTACGCAGGGTGGGCGCCCCAGCATTTT. Translating gives CASSYAGWAPQHF.

For the CDR3, the DNA is TGTGCCAGCAGGCTCTCTGAGGGCCTGAGGAACACTGAAGCTTTCTTT. The encoded protein is CASRLSEGLRNTEAFF. The genes are TRBV4-2 and TRBJ1-1; D is unclear. V lost 6 bases and J 1 base, leaving 18 bases between the germline ends. CDR3 length equals 16 residues. Germline CDR1 LGHNA, CDR2 YNFKEQ.

This rearrangement joins TRBV2 to TRBJ2-7; the D is unclear. The germline V and J ends were trimmed by 9 bases and 0 bases, with 6 bases remaining between them. Germline CDR1 reads SNHLY; CDR2 reads FYNNEI. The CDR3 has 11 residues. CDR3 nucleotides: TGTGCCAGTCAGGTCTCCTACGAGCAGTACTTC. Translation: CASQVSYEQYF. The full variable domain, its missing parts supplied by reference TRBV2 and TRBJ2-7, is EPEVTQTPSHQVTQMGQEVILRCVPISNHLYFYWYRQILGQKVEFLVSFYNNEISEKSEIFDDQFSVERPDGSNFTLKIRSTKLEDSAMYFCASQVSYEQYFGPGTRLTVT.

V gene TRBV11-3 combines with J gene TRBJ1-1; possibly TRBD1 for D (5 bases). This CDR3 comprises 12 residues. CDR1 and CDR2 from the germline V gene are SGHNT and YENEEA. The ends were cut back, 5 bases at V and 4 bases at J, with 8 bases in the middle. The CDR3 nucleotides read TGTGCCAGCAGCCAGGGAAGCACTGAAGCTTTCTTT. Protein: CASSQGSTEAFF.

This chain links TRBV7-2 with TRBJ2-2; 8 bases align to TRBD2. The CDR3 has 14 amino acids. The V segment lost 0 bases and the J segment 7 bases; nucleotides outside the gene matches: 1. The germline V gene has CDR1 SGHTA and CDR2 FQGNSA. The CDR3 coding sequence is TGTGCCAGCAGCTTAGCAGCGGGAGACGGGGAGCTGTTTTTT. Protein: CASSLAAGDGELFF.

This chain uses TRBV9 with TRBJ2-5, with 10 bases that match TRBD2. From germline, CDR1 is SGDLS and CDR2 YYNGEE. The ends lost 1 base at V and 3 bases at J; junction bases unmatched: 0. The CDR3 covers 14 residues. CDR3 in DNA: TGTGCCAGCAGCGTAACTAGCGGGGAAGAGACCCAGTACTTC. It encodes CASSVTSGEETQYF.

V gene TRBV7-8 combines with J gene TRBJ1-2; D may be TRBD1 (5 bases). The CDR3 sequence is 16 residues long. V was trimmed by 1 base and J by 2 bases, leaving 14 bases between them. Germline V CDR1 and CDR2: SGHVS, FQNEAQ. The CDR3 loop is CASSLGRGRLNYGYTF. CDR3 DNA sequence: TGTGCCAGCAGCTTAGGGAGGGGTAGACTGAACTATGGCTACACCTTC.

The chain recombines TRBV18 with TRBJ1-1; 7 bases agree with TRBD1. There are 15 residues in the CDR3. The V segment lost 3 bases and the J segment 0 bases; nucleotides outside the gene matches: 4. Germline V lookup: CDR1 KGHSH, CDR2 LQKENI. CDR3 sequence: CASSPETGMNTEAFF. The CDR3 nucleotides are TGTGCCAGCTCACCGGAGACAGGGATGAACACTGAAGCTTTCTTT. Based on the CDR3 plus reference TRBV18 and TRBJ1-1, the full variable domain is NAGVMQNPRHLVRRRGQEARLRCSPMKGHSHVYWYRQLPEEGLKFMVYLQKENIIDESGMPKERFSAEFPKEGPSILRIQQVVRGDSAAYFCASSPETGMNTEAFFGQGTRLTVV.